This T cell receptor beta chain was found in a study of shared clonotypes between healthy human individuals. Study-level information: Donors had three CD4 naive, three CD4 memory, two CD8 naive and one CD8 memory plate apiece.

Repertoires were generated with immunoSEQ multiplex PCR, while TCRdb's copy carries only in-frame clones and drops some. The table shows under 1,100,000 clones, with around 74% occurring only once. The CDR3 contains 15 residues. The V gene lost 2 bases and the J gene lost 3 bases, with 14 bases spanning the gap. Germline-derived CDR1 and CDR2 are SGHDT and YYEEEE. The chain is built from TRBV5-6 and TRBJ2-5; weak D call: TRBD1 (5 bases). The material sequenced was memory CD4+ T cells sorted from blood. The subset is: CD45RA-negative fraction. The source of this sequence is a man in his late teens or twenties in good health. The CDR3 sequence: CASSFGDRIEETQYF. CDR3 sequence (DNA): TGTGCCAGCAGCTTTGGAGACAGAATTGAAGAGACCCAGTACTTC.